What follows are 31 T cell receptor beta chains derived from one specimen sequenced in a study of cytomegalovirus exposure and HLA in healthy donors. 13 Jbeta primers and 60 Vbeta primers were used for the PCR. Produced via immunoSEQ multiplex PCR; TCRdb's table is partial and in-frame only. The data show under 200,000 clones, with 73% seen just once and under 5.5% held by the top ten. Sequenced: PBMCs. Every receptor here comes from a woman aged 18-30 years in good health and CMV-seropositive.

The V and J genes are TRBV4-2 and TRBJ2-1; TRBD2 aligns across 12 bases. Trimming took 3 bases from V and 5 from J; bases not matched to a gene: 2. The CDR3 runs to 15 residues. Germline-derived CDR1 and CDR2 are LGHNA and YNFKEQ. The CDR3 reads CASSQRLAGDNEQFF. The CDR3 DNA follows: TGTGCCAGCAGCCAGCGACTAGCGGGGGACAATGAGCAGTTCTTC.

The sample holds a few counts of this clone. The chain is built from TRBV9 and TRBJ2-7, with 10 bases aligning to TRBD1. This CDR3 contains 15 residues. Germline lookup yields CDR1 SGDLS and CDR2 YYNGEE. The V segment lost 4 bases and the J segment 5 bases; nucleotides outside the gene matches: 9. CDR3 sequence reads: CASSSPDRGDHEQYF. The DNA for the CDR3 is TGTGCCAGCAGCTCACCGGACAGGGGGGACCACGAGCAGTACTTC.

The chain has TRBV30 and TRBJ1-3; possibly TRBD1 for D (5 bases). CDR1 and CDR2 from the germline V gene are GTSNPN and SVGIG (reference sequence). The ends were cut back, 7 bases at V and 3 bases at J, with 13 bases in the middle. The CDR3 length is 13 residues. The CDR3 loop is CALISGVGNTIYF. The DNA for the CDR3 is TGTGCCTTAATCTCGGGGGTTGGAAACACCATATATTTT.

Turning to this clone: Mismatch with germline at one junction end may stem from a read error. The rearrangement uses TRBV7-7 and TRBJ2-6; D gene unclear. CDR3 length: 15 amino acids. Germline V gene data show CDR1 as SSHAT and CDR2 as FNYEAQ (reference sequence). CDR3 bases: TGTGCTAGCAGCCCCGGAGACTCTGGGGCCAACGTCCTGACTTTC. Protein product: CASSPGDSGANVLTF.

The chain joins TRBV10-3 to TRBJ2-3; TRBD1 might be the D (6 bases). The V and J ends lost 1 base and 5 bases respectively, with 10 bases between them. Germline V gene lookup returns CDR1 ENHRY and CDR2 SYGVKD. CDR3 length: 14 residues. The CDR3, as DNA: TGTGCCATCAGTGAGTGGCTGGACAGAGATACGCAGTATTTT. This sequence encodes CAISEWLDRDTQYF.

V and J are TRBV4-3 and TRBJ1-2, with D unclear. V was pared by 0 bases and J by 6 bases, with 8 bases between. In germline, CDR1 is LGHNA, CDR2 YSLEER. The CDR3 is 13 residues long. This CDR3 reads CASSQDRWDGYTF. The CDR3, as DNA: TGCGCCAGCAGCCAAGACAGGTGGGATGGCTACACCTTC.

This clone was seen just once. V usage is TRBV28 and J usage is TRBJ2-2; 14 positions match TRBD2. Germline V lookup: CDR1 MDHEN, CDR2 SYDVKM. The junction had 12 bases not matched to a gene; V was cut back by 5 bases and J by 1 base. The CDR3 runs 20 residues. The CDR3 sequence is CASSTRATTSGGENTGELFF. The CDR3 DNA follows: TGTGCCAGCAGTACCCGCGCCACGACTAGCGGGGGGGAGAACACCGGGGAGCTGTTTTTT.

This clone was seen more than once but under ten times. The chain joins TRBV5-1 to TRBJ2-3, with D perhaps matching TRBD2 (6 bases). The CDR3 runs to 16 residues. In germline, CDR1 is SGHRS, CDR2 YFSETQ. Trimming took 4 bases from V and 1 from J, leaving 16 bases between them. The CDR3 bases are TGCGCCAGCAGCGCAGTCCTGGGGGGAGGCACAGATACGCAGTATTTT. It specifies CASSAVLGGGTDTQYF.

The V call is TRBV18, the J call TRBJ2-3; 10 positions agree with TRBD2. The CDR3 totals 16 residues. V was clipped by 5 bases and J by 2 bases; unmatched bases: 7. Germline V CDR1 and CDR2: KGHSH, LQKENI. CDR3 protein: CASSDGTSAFTDTQYF. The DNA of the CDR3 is TGTGCCAGCTCAGATGGGACTAGCGCGTTCACAGATACGCAGTATTTT.

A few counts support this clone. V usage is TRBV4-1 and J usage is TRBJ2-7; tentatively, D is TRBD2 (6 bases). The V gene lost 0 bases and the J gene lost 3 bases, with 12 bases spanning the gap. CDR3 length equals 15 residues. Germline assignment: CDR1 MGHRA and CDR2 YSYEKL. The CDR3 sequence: CASSQERGLNYEQYF. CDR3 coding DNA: TGCGCCAGCAGCCAAGAACGGGGACTGAACTACGAGCAGTACTTC.

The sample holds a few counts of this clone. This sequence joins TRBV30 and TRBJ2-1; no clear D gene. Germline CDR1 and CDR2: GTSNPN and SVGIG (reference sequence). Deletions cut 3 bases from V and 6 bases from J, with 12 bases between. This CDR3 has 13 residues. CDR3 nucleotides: TGTGCCTGGAGGACTGACTTCTCCAATGAGCAGTTCTTC. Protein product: CAWRTDFSNEQFF.

CDR3 nucleotide sequence: TGTGCCAGCAGCCCAGGGGTTTGGCAGTTCTTC. Translated, it gives CASSPGVWQFF. The rearrangement uses TRBV11-1 and TRBJ2-1; a weak D match, TRBD1 (6 bases). There are 11 residues in the CDR3. Trimming left V 5 bases short and J 12 bases short, with 11 bases between. In germline, CDR1 is SGHAT, CDR2 FQDESV (reference sequence). Together with reference TRBV11-1 and TRBJ2-1, the CDR3 gives the full variable domain: EAEVAQSPRYKITEKSQAVAFWCDPISGHATLYWYRQILGQGPELLVQFQDESVVDDSQLPKDRFSAERLKGVDSTLKIQPAELGDSAMYLCASSPGVWQFFGPGTRLTVL.

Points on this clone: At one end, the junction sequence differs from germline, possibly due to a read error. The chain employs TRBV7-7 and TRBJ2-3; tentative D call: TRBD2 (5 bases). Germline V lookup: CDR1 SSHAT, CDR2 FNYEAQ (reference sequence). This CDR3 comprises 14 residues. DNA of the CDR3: TGTGCTAGCAGCCCCGAGGGCGCGGGAGATACGCAGTATTTT. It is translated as CASSPEGAGDTQYF. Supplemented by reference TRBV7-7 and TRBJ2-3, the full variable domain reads GAGVSQSPRYKVTKRGQDVTLRCDPISSHATLYWYQQALGQGPEFLTYFNYEAQPDKSGLPSDRFSAERPEGSISTLTIQRTEQRDSAMYRCASSPEGAGDTQYFGPGTRLTVL.

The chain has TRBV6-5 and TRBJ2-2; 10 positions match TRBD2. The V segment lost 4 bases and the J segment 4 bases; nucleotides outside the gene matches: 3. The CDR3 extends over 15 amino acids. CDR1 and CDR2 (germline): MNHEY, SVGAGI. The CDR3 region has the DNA TGTGCCAGCAGTTTTCAGCGGGGGGGCACCGGGGAGCTGTTTTTT. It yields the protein CASSFQRGGTGELFF.

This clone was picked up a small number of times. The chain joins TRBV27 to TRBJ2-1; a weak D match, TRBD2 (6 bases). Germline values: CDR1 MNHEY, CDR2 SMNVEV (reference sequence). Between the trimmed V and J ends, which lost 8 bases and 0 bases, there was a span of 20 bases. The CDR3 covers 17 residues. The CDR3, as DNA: TGTGCCAGCTCCCTGGTGGGACTGGGGCTCTCCTACAATGAGCAGTTCTTC. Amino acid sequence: CASSLVGLGLSYNEQFF.

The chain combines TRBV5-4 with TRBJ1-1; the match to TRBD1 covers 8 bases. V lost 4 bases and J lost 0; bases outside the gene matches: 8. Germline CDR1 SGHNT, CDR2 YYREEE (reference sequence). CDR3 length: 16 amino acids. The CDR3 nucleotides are TGTGCCAGCAGCCAAGGACAGGGTGTAATGAACACTGAAGCTTTCTTT. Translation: CASSQGQGVMNTEAFF.

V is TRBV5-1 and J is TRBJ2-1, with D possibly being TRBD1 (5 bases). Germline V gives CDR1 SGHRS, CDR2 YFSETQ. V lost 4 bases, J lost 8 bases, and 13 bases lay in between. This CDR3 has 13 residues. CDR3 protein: CASSMTVGYEQFF. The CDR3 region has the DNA TGCGCCAGCAGCATGACAGTCGGCTATGAGCAGTTCTTC.

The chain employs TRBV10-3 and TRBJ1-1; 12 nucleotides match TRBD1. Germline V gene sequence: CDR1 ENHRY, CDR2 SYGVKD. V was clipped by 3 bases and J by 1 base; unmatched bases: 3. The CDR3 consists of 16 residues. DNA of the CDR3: TGTGCCATCAGTGAACCGGGACAGGGGGCGAACACTGAAGCTTTCTTT. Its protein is CAISEPGQGANTEAFF.

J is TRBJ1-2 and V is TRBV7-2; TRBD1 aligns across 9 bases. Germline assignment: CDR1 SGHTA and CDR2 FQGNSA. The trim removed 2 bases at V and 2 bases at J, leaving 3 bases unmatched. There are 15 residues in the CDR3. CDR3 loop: CASSLTGQGNYGYTF. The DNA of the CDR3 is TGTGCCAGCAGCTTAACCGGACAGGGGAACTATGGCTACACCTTC.

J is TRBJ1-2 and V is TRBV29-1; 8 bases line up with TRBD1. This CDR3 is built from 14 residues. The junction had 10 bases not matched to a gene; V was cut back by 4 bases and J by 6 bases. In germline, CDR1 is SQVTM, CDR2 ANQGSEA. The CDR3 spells CSVGGTGLSHGYTF. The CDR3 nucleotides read TGCAGCGTTGGGGGGACAGGCCTCTCTCATGGCTACACCTTC.

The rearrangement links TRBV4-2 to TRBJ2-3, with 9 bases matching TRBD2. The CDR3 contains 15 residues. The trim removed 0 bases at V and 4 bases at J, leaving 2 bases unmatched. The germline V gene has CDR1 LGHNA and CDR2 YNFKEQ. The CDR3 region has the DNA TGTGCCAGCAGCCAAGAGCGGGGGGGCCCAGATACGCAGTATTTT. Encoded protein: CASSQERGGPDTQYF.

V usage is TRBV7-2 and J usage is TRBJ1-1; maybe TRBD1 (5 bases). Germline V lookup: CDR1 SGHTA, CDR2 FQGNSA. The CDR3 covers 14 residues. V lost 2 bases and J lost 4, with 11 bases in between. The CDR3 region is CASSLKGRATEAFF. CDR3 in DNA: TGTGCCAGCAGCTTAAAGGGCAGGGCCACTGAAGCTTTCTTT.

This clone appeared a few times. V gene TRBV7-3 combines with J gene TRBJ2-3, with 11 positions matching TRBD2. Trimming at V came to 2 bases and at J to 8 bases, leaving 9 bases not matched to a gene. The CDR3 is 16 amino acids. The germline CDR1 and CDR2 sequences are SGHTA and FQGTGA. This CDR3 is CASSLGASGGWGTQYF. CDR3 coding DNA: TGTGCCAGCAGCTTAGGAGCTAGCGGGGGGTGGGGTACGCAGTATTTT.

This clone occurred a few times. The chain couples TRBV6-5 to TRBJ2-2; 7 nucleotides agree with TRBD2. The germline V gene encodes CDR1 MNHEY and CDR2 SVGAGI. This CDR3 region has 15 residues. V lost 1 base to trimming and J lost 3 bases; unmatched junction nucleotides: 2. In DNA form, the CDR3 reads TGTGCCAGCAGTTACTGGGGGGGAGACACCGGGGAGCTGTTTTTT. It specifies CASSYWGGDTGELFF.

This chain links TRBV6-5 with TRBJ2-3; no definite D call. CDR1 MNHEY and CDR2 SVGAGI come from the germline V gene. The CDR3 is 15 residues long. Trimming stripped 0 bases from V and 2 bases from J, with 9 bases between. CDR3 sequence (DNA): TGTGCCAGCAGTTACTCGATCGAGCCCACAGATACGCAGTATTTT. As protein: CASSYSIEPTDTQYF.

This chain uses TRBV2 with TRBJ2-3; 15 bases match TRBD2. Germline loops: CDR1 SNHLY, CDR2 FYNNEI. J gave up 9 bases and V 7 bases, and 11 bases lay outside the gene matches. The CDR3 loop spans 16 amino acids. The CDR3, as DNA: TGTGCCAGCAATAATCCCGGGACTAGCGGGGGGTCAACGCAGTATTTT. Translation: CASNNPGTSGGSTQYF.

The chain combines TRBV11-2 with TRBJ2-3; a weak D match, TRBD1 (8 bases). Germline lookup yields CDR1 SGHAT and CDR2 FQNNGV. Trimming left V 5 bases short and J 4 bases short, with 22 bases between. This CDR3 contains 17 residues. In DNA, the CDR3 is TGTGCCAGCAGCCCAGGGGGCGGGGGCTATCGCGCAGATACGCAGTATTTT. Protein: CASSPGGGGYRADTQYF. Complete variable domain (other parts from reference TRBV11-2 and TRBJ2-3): EAGVAQSPRYKIIEKRQSVAFWCNPISGHATLYWYQQILGQGPKLLIQFQNNGVVDDSQLPKDRFSAERLKGVDSTLKIQPAKLEDSAVYLCASSPGGGGYRADTQYFGPGTRLTVL.

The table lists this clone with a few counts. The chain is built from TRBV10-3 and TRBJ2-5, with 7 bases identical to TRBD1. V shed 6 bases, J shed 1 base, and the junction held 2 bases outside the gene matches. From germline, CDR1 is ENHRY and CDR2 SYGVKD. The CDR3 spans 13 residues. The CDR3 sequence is CAIRGTVQETQYF. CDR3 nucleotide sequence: TGTGCCATCAGGGGGACAGTCCAAGAGACCCAGTACTTC.

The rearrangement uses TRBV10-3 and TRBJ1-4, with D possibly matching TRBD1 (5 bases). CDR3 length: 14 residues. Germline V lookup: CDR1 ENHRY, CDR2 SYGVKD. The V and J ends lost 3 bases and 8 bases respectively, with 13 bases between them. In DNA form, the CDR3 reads TGTGCCATCAGTGATGTTCCTCAGGGAGAAAAACTGTTTTTT. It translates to CAISDVPQGEKLFF.

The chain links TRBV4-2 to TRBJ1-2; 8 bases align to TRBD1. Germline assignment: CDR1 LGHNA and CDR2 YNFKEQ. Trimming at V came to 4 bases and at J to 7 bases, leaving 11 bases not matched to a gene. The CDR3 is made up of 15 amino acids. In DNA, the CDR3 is TGTGCCAGCAGCCGAGAAGACAGGGGACAGTCTGGCTACACCTTC. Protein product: CASSREDRGQSGYTF.

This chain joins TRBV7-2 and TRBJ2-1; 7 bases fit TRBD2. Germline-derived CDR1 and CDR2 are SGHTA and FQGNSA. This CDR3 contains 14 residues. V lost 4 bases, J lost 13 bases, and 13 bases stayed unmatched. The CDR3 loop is CASSYSSWSGVQFF. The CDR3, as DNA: TGTGCCAGCAGCTATTCTAGCTGGAGCGGGGTTCAGTTCTTC.